This paragraph covers one T cell receptor (beta chain) sequence. This sample was taken from a study of shared T cell receptors in the human thymus. TCRdb's copy holds only in-frame clones and misses some; the assay was immunoSEQ multiplex PCR. The sample lists some 760,000 clones, approximately 83% occurring once. V lost 4 bases to trimming and J lost 4 bases; unmatched junction nucleotides: 11. The CDR3 consists of 16 residues. Germline CDR1 and CDR2: LGHNA and YSLEER. These data were likewise used in another study, on human thymus T cells. As that report states: Having corrective surgery for congenital heart defects, healthy Finnish infants were the ones who donated. Resections from corrective heart surgery supplied the thymus tissue. A high degree of thymic repertoire overlap among unrelated individuals was reported in related research.

Sequenced input: thymocytes. This sequence joins TRBV4-3 and TRBJ2-3, with 7 bases aligning to TRBD2. The clonotype was recovered from a girl in the first two years of life with a congenital heart defect. This CDR3 reads CASSREGGGRADTQYF. The CDR3 DNA reads as TGCGCCAGCAGCCGGGAGGGTGGAGGCCGGGCAGATACGCAGTATTTT.